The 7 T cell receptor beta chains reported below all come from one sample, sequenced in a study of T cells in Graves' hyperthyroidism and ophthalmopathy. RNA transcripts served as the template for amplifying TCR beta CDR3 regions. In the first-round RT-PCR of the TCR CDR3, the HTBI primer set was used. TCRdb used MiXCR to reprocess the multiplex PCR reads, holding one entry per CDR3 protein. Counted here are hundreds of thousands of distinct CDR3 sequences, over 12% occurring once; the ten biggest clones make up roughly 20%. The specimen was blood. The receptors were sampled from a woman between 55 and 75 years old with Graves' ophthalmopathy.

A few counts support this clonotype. The CDR3 region has the DNA TGTGCCAGCAGTGACGCTAAAACAGATACGCAGTATTTT. Its translation: CASSDAKTDTQYF. The rearrangement uses TRBV25-1 and TRBJ2-3; D unresolved. Trimming shortened V by 3 bases and J by 3 bases, and 7 bases separated the two germline ends. CDR1 is MGHDK, CDR2 SYGVNS, per germline. The CDR3 spans 13 residues. The full variable domain, completed using reference TRBV25-1 and TRBJ2-3, is EADIYQTPRYLVIGTGKKITLECSQTMGHDKMYWYQQDPGMELHLIHYSYGVNSTEKGDLSSESTVSRIRTEHFPLTLESARPSHTSQYLCASSDAKTDTQYFGPGTRLTVL.

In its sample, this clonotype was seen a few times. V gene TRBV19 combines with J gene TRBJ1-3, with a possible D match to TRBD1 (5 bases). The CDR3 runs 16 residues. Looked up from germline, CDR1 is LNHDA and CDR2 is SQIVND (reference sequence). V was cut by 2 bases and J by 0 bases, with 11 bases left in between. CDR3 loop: CASSISGAASGNTIYF. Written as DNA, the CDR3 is TGTGCCAGTAGTATAAGCGGGGCGGCCTCTGGAAACACCATATATTTT.

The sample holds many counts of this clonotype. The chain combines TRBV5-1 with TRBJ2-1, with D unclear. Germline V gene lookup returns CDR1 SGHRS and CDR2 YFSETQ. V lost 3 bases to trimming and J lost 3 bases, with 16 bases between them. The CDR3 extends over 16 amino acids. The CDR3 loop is CASSSSVAYSYNEQFF. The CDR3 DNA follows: TGCGCCAGCAGCTCCTCCGTTGCCTACAGCTACAATGAGCAGTTCTTC.

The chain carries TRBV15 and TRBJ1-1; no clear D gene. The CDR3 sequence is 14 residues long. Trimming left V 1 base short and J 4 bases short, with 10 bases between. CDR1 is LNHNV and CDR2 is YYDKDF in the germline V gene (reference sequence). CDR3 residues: CATSRGAVGTEAFF. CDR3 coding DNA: TGTGCCACCAGCAGAGGGGCCGTCGGCACTGAAGCTTTCTTT.

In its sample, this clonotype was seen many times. The chain's CDR3 is CASSRDYSYNEQFF. The CDR3 nucleotides read TGTGCCAGCAGCAGGGACTACTCCTACAATGAGCAGTTCTTC. The V call is TRBV7-2, the J call TRBJ2-1, with 7 nucleotides matching TRBD2. CDR1 SGHTA and CDR2 FQGNSA come from the germline V gene. J was trimmed by 0 bases and V by 5 bases; bases with no gene match: 1. The CDR3 is 14 residues long.

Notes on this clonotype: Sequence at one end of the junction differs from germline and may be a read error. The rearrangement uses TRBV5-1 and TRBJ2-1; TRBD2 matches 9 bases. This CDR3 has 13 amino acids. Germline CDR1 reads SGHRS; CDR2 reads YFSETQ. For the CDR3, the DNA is TGTGCCAGCAGTTTTAGCGGGAGTGGGGAGCAGTTCTTC. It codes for CASSFSGSGEQFF.

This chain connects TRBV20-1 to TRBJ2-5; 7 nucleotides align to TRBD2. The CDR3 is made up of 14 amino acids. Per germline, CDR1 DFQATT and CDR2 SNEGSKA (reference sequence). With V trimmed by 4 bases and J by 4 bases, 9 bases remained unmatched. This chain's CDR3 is CSATGAGELETQYF. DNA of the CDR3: TGCAGTGCTACCGGGGCGGGGGAATTAGAGACCCAGTACTTC.